Listed below are T cell receptor beta chains from one sample, sequenced in a study of T cell repertoires in cytomegalovirus infection. For these TCRs, the target antigens are not known. TCRdb recomputed calls from the reads with MiXCR, one row per CDR3 protein. The table records some 800,000 distinct CDR3 sequences, approximately 32% of them present only once. Here the sequenced sample was cultured CD8+ T cells from PBMCs, taken from culture after CMV antigen stimulation. These receptors came from a human donor in good health (CMV status not recorded). Some clones in this sample may be carry-over from other donors' samples. The CDR3 runs from the conserved cysteine through the conserved F or W. D genes are given only for firm matches. A clone size is listed for some rows: how often the clone was seen (once, few, many), or a class if it is expanded.

abundance | j_gene | v_gene | d_gene | CDR3aa | CDR3nt
few | TRBJ2-5 | TRBV11-2 | NA | CASSLDVYQETQYF | TGTGCCAGCAGCTTAGATGTGTACCAAGAGACCCAGTACTTC
medium-sized | TRBJ2-5 | TRBV7-9 | NA | CASSPWRDQETQYF | TGTGCCAGCAGCCCCTGGCGAGACCAAGAGACCCAGTACTTC
NA | TRBJ2-7 | TRBV7-6 | NA | CASSQGDYEQYF | TGTGCCAGCAGCCAAGGGGACTACGAGCAGTACTTC
many | TRBJ1-1 | TRBV20-1 | NA | CSARPRDTEAFF | TGCAGTGCTCGTCCACGGGACACTGAAGCTTTCTTT
NA | TRBJ1-1 | TRBV5-6 | NA | CASSQTAYTEAFF | TGTGCCAGCAGCCAAACAGCGTACACTGAAGCTTTCTTT
once | TRBJ2-5 | TRBV20-1 | NA | CSAISRETQYF | TGCAGTGCTATTAGTCGAGAGACCCAGTACTTC
many | TRBJ2-2 | TRBV7-6 | NA | CASSLVSGGGSGELFF | TGTGCCAGCAGCTTAGTAAGCGGCGGAGGGTCCGGGGAGCTGTTTTTT
few | TRBJ1-2 | TRBV6-1 | NA | CASSWTLYDGYTF | TGTGCCAGCAGTTGGACCTTATACGATGGCTACACCTTC
few | TRBJ2-3 | TRBV2 | TRBD1 | CASSTGGRGTDTQYF | TGTGCCAGCAGTACAGGGGGTAGAGGGACAGATACGCAGTATTTT
few | TRBJ2-2 | TRBV5-1 | TRBD1 | CASSPDRGPFTGELFF | TGCGCCAGCAGCCCAGACAGGGGCCCCTTCACCGGGGAGCTGTTTTTT
NA | TRBJ1-2 | TRBV19 | TRBD1 | CASSINRGHPYGYTF | TGTGCCAGTAGTATCAACAGGGGCCACCCCTATGGCTACACCTTC
NA | TRBJ1-1 | TRBV7-2 | NA | CASSPHLWDGEDTEAFF | TGTGCCAGCAGCCCCCACCTTTGGGACGGAGAAGACACTGAAGCTTTCTTT
few | TRBJ2-1 | TRBV6-1 | TRBD2 | CASRGGTSGGARAYNEQFF | TGTGCCAGTCGGGGGGGGACTAGCGGGGGGGCCAGGGCCTACAATGAGCAGTTCTTC
NA | TRBJ2-3 | TRBV27 | TRBD2 | CASSPGGRGTDTQYF | TGTGCCAGCAGTCCGGGGGGGCGGGGCACAGATACGCAGTATTTT
NA | TRBJ2-5 | TRBV10-1 | TRBD2 | CASSEGTTSGETQYF | TGCGCCAGCAGTGAAGGGACTACCTCGGGGGAGACCCAGTACTTC
NA | TRBJ1-2 | TRBV29-1 | TRBD1 | CSVYQTGTKTF | TGCAGCGTGTATCAGACAGGGACGAAAACCTTC
NA | TRBJ1-3 | TRBV4-1 | NA | CASSLPGRTIYF | TGCGCCAGCAGCCTACCCGGGCGCACCATATATTTT
NA | TRBJ2-1 | TRBV12-3/TRBV12-4 | TRBD2 | CASRGLAGGNEQFF | TGTGCCAGCAGGGGACTAGCCGGCGGCAATGAGCAGTTCTTC
NA | TRBJ2-3 | TRBV6-6 | TRBD1 | CASSYSGQGDRGDTQYF | TGTGCCAGCAGTTACTCGGGTCAGGGGGATAGAGGGGATACGCAGTATTTT
many | TRBJ2-7 | TRBV7-9 | TRBD2 | CASSPTSGGADEQYF | TGTGCCAGCAGCCCGACTAGCGGGGGGGCTGACGAGCAGTACTTC
few | TRBJ1-1 | TRBV15 | NA | CATRGVPGTENTEAFF | TGTGCCACCAGAGGGGTTCCCGGGACGGAGAACACTGAAGCTTTCTTT
many | TRBJ2-7 | TRBV11-2 | NA | CASSPGIYEQYF | TGTGCCAGCAGCCCGGGAATCTACGAGCAGTACTTC
many | TRBJ1-2 | TRBV7-6 | NA | CASSSSTSPYGYTF | TGTGCCAGCAGCTCGAGTACCTCCCCCTATGGCTACACCTTC
NA | TRBJ2-1 | TRBV13 | NA | CASSAQAQSSEQFF | TGTGCCAGCAGCGCCCAAGCTCAGAGCTCTGAGCAGTTCTTC
once | TRBJ2-5 | TRBV7-9 | TRBD2 | CASSSAGDETQYF | TGTGCCAGCAGCTCAGCGGGAGACGAGACCCAGTACTTC
NA | TRBJ1-6 | TRBV7-2 | NA | CASSLEVTGQNSPLHF | TGTGCCAGCAGCTTAGAAGTTACAGGGCAAAATTCACCCCTCCACTTT
NA | TRBJ2-5 | TRBV7-9 | TRBD1 | CASSPGQRQETQYF | TGTGCCAGCAGCCCGGGACAGAGACAAGAGACCCAGTACTTC
few | TRBJ2-7 | TRBV6-1 | TRBD1 | CASTPLPGQGYYEQYF | TGTGCCAGCACCCCTTTGCCGGGACAGGGGTACTACGAGCAGTACTTC
NA | TRBJ2-1 | TRBV7-3 | NA | CASSLGGAGHNEQFF | TGTGCCAGCAGCTTAGGGGGCGCGGGGCACAATGAGCAGTTCTTC
NA | TRBJ2-5 | TRBV7-6 | TRBD1 | CASSFTGTGIEGQYF | TGTGCCAGCAGCTTTACCGGGACAGGGATAGAGGGCCAGTACTTC
NA | TRBJ1-6 | TRBV7-6 | TRBD1 | CASRGTGDVNSPLHF | TGTGCCAGCAGGGGGACAGGGGACGTTAATTCACCCCTCCACTTT
once | TRBJ1-5 | TRBV5-1 | TRBD1 | CASSSGTGINQPQHF | TGCGCCAGCAGCTCCGGGACAGGAATTAATCAGCCCCAGCATTTT